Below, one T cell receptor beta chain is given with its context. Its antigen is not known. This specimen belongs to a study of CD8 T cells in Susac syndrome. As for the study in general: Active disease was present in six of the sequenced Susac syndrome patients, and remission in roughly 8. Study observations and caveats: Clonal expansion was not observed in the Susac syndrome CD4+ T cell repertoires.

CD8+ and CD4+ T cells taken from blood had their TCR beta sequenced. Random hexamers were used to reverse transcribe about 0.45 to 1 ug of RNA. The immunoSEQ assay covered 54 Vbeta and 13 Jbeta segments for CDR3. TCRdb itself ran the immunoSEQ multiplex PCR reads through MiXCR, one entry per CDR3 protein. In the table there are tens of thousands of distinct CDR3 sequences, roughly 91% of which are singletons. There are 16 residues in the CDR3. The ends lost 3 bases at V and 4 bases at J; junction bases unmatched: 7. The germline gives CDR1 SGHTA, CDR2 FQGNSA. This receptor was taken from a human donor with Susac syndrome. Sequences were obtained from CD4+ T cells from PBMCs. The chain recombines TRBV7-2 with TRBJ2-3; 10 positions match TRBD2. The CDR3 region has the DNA TGTGCCAGCAGCTTCTCACTAGCGGGATACTCAGATACGCAGTATTTT. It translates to CASSFSLAGYSDTQYF.